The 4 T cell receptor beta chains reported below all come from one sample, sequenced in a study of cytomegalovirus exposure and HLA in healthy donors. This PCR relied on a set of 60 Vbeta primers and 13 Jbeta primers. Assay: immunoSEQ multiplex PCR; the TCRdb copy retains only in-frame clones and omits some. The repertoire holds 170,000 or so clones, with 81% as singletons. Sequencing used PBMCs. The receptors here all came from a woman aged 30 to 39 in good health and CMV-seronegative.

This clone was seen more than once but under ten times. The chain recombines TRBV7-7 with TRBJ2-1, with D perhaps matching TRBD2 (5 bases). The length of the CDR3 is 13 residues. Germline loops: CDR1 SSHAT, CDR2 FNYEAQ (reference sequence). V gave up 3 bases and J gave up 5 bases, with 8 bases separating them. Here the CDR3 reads CASSFGRDNEQFF. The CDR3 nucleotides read TGTGCCAGCAGCTTTGGGCGGGACAATGAGCAGTTCTTC.

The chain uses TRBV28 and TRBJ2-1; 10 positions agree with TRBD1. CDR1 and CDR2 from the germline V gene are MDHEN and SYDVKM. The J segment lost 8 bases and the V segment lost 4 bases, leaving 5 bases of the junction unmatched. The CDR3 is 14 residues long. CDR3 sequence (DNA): TGTGCCAGCAGTTCTAGGGACAGGGGCGATGAGCAGTTCTTC. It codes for CASSSRDRGDEQFF.

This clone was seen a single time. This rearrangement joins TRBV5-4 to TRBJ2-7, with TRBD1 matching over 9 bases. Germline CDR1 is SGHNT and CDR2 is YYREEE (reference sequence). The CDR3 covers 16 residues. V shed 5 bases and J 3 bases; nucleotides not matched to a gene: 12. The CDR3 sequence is CASSSGTGPAFYEQYF. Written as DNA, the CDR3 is TGTGCCAGCAGTTCCGGGACAGGGCCTGCTTTCTACGAGCAGTACTTC.

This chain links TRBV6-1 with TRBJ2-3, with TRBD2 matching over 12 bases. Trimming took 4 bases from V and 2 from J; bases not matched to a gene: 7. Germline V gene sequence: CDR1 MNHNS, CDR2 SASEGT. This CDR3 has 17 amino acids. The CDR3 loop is CASSALTSGRVTDTQYF. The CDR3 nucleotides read TGTGCCAGCAGTGCACTGACTAGCGGGAGAGTCACAGATACGCAGTATTTT.